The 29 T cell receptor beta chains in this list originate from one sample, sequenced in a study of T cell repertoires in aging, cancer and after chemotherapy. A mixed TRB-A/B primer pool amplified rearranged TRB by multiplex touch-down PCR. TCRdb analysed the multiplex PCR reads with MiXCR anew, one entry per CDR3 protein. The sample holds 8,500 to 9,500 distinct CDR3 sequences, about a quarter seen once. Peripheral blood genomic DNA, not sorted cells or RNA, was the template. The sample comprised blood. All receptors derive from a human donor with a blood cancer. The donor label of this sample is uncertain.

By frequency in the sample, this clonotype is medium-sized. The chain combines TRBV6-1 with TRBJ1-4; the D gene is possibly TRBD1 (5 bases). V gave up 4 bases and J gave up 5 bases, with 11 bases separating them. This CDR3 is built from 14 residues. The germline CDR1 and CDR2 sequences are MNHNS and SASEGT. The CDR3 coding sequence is TGTGCCAGCAGTGTCGGGACTAAGAATGAAAAACTGTTTTTT. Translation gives CASSVGTKNEKLFF.

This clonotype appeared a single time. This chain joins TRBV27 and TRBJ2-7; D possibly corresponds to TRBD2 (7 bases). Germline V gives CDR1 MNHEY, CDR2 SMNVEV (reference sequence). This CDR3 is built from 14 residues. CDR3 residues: CAKGGAGDHYEQYF. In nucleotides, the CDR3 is TGTGCGAAGGGGGGGGCTGGGGATCACTACGAGCAGTACTTC.

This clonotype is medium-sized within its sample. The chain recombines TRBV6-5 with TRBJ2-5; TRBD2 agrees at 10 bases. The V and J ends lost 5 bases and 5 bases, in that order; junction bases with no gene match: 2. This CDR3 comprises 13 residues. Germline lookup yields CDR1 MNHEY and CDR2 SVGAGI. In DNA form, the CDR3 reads TGTGCCAGCAGTACTAGCGGGACGGAGACCCAGTACTTC. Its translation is CASSTSGTETQYF.

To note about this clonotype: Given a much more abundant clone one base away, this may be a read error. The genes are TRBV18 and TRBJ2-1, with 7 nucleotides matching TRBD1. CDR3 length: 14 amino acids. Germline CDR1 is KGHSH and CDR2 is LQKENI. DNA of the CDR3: TGTCCCAGCTCACCCCCGGGACAGTACAATGAGCAGTTCTTC. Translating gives CPSSPPGQYNEQFF.

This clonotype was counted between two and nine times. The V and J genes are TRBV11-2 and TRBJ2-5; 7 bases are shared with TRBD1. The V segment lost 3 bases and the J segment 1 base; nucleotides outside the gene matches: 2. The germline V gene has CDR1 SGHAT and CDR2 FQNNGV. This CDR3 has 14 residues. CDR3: CASSFDRVQETQYF. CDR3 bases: TGTGCCAGCAGCTTCGACAGGGTCCAAGAGACCCAGTACTTC.

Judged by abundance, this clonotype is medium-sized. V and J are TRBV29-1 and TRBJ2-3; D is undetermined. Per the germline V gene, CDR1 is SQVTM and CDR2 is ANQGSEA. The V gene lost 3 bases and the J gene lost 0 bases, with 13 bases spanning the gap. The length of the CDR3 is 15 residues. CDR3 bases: TGCAGCGTTGAGCTCTACTCTACTAGCACAGATACGCAGTATTTT. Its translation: CSVELYSTSTDTQYF.

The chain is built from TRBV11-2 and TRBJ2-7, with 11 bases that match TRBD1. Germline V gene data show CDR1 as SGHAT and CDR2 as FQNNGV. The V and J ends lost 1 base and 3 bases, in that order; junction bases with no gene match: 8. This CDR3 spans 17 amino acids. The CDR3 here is CASSLVDFGTGGYEQYF. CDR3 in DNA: TGTGCCAGCAGCTTAGTTGATTTTGGGACAGGGGGCTACGAGCAGTACTTC.

This chain's CDR3 is CASREIPGTSGRATGTQYF. The CDR3 bases are TGTGCCAGTAGGGAAATCCCCGGGACTAGCGGGAGGGCCACGGGGACCCAGTACTTC. The chain couples TRBV19 to TRBJ2-5; 16 bases are shared with TRBD2. The CDR3 has 19 residues. Looked up from germline, CDR1 is LNHDA and CDR2 is SQIVND (reference sequence). J was trimmed by 7 bases and V by 6 bases; bases with no gene match: 17.

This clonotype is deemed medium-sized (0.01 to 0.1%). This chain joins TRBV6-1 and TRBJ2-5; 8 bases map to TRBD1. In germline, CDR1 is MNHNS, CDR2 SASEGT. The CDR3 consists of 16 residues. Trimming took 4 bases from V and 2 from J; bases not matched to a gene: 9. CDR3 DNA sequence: TGTGCCAGCAGTGCGCTGGAGACAGGGGTTCAAGAGACCCAGTACTTC. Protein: CASSALETGVQETQYF.

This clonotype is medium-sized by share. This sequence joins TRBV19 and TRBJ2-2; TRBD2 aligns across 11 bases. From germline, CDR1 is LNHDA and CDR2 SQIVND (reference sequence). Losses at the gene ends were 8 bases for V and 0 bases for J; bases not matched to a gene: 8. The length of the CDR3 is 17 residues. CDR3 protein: CASSWGSGRANTGELFF. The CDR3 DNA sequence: TGTGCCAGTTCGTGGGGTAGCGGGAGGGCGAACACCGGGGAGCTGTTTTTT.

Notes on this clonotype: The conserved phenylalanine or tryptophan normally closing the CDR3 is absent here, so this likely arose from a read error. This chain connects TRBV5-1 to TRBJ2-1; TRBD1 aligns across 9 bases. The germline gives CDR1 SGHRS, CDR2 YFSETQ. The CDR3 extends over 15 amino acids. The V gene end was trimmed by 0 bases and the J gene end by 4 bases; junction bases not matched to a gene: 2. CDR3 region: CASSLGQGEYNEQFV. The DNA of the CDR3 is TGCGCCAGCAGCTTGGGACAGGGGGAATACAATGAGCAGTTCGTC.

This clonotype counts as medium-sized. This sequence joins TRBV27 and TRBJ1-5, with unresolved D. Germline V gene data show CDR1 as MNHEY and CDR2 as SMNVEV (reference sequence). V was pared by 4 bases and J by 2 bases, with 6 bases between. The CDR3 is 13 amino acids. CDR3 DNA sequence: TGTGCCAGCAGTTCTTGGGGCAATCAGCCCCAGCATTTT. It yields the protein CASSSWGNQPQHF.

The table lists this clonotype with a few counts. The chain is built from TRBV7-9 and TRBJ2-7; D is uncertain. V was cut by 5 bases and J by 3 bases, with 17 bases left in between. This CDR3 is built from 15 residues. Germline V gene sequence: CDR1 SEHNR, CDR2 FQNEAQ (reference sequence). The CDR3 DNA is TGTGCCAGCAGCCAACCCCGGACGGTGGGCTACGAGCAGTACTTC. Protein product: CASSQPRTVGYEQYF. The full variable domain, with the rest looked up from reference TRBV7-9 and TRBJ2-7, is DTGVSQNPRHKITKRGQNVTFRCDPISEHNRLYWYRQTLGQGPEFLTYFQNEAQLEKSRLLSDRFSAERPKGSFSTLEIQRTEQGDSAMYLCASSQPRTVGYEQYFGPGTRLTVT.

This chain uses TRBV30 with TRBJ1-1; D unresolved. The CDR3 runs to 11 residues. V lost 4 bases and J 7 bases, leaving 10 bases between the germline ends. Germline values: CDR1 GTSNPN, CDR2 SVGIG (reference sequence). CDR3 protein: CAWTARVEAFF. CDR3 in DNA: TGTGCCTGGACCGCGAGGGTTGAAGCTTTCTTT.

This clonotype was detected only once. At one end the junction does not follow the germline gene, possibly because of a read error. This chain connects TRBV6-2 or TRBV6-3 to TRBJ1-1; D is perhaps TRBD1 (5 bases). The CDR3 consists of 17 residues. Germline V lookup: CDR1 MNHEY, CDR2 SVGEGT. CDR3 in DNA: TGTGCCAGCAGTTACTCCGACTCAGGGAACATGAACACTGAAGCTTCCTTT. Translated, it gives CASSYSDSGNMNTEASF.

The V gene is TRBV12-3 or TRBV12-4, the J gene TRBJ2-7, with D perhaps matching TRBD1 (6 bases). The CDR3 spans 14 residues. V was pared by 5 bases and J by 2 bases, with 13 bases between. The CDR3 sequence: CASSLSRGAYEQYF. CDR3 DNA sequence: TGTGCCAGCAGTCTTTCCAGGGGCGCCTACGAGCAGTACTTC.

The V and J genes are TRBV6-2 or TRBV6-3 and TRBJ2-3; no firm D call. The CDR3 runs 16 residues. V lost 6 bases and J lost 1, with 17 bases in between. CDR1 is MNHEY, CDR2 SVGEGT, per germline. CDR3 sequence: CASSLPPAQGTDTQYF. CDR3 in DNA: TGTGCCAGCAGCTTACCCCCCGCTCAAGGCACAGATACGCAGTATTTT.

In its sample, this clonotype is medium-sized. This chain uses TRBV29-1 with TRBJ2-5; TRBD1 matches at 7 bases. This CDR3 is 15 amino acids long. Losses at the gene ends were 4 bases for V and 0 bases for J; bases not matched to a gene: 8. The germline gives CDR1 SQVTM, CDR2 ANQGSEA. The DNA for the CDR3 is TGCAGCGTTGTCGGGACAGTCAGAGACCAAGAGACCCAGTACTTC. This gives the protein CSVVGTVRDQETQYF.

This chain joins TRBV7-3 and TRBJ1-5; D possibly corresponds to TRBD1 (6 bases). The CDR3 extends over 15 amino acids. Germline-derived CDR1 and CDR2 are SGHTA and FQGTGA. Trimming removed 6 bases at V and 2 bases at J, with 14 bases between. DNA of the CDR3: TGTGCCAGCAGTGGGAGGGGGGGCGGCAATCAGCCCCAGCATTTT. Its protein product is CASSGRGGGNQPQHF. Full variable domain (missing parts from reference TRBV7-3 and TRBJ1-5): GAGVSQTPSNKVTEKGKYVELRCDPISGHTALYWYRQSLGQGPEFLIYFQGTGAADDSGLPNDRFFAVRPEGSVSTLKIQRTERGDSAVYLCASSGRGGGNQPQHFGDGTRLSIL.

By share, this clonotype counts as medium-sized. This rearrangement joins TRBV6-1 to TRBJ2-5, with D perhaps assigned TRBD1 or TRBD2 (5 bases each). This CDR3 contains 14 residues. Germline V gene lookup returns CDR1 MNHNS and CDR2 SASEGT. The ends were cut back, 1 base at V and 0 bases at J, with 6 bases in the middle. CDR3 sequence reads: CASSEGGHQETQYF. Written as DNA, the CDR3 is TGTGCCAGCAGTGAAGGGGGACACCAAGAGACCCAGTACTTC.

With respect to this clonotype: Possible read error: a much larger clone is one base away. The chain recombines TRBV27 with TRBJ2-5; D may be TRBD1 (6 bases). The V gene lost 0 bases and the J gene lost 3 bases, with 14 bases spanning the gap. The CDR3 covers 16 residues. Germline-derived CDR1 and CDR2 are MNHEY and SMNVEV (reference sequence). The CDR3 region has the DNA TGTGCCAGCAGTTTATCGGGGGCGGAAGGGGAAGAGACCCAGTACTTC. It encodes CASSLSGAEGEETQYF.

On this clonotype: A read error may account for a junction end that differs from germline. The CDR3 spells CASAPSSVVYEKYF. CDR3 DNA sequence: TGTGCCAGCGCCCCTAGTTCCGTAGTCTACGAGAAGTACTTC. V is TRBV7-2 and J is TRBJ2-7; unclear D gene. Germline V gives CDR1 SGHTA, CDR2 FQGNSA. The CDR3 loop spans 14 amino acids.

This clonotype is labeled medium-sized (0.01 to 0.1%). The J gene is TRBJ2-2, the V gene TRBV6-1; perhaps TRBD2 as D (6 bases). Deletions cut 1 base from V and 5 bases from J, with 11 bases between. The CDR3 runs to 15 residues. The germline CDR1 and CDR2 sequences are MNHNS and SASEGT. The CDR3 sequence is CASSEEAGGTGELFF. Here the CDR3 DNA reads TGTGCCAGCAGTGAAGAGGCTGGGGGGACCGGGGAGCTGTTTTTT.

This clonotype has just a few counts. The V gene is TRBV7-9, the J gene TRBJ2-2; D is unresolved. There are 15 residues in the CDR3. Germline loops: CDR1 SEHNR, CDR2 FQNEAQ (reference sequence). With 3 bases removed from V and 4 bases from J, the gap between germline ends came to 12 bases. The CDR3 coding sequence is TGTGCCAGCAGCTTCTCGGAGATCAGCACCGGGGAGCTGTTTTTT. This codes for CASSFSEISTGELFF.

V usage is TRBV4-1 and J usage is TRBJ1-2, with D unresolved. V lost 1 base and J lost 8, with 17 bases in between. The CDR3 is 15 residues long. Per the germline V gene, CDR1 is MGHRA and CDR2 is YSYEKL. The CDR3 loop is CASSQGAGVGRGYTF. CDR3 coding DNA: TGCGCCAGCAGCCAAGGGGCAGGAGTTGGACGGGGCTACACCTTC.

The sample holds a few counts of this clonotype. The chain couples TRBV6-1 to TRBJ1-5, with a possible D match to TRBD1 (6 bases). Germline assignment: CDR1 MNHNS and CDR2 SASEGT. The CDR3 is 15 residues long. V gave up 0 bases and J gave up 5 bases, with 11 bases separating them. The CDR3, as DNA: TGTGCCAGCAGTGAAGCTGGGGGCACCCATCAGCCCCAGCATTTT. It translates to CASSEAGGTHQPQHF.

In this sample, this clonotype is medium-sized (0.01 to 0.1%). The CDR3 coding sequence is TGTGCCAGTACGGCGCCCCTTCCGGGCCCTCAGGGGAAGAGGTCCTACAATGAGCAGTTCTTC. Translation: CASTAPLPGPQGKRSYNEQFF. V is TRBV19 and J is TRBJ2-1; possibly TRBD1 for D (6 bases). The CDR3 sequence is 21 residues long. Per germline, CDR1 LNHDA and CDR2 SQIVND (reference sequence). V was cut by 7 bases and J by 1 base, with 32 bases left in between.

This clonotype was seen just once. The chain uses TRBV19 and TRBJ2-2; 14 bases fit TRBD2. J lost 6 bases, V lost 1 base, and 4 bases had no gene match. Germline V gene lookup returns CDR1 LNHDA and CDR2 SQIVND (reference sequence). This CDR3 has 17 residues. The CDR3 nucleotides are TGTGCCAGTAGTATAGGACTAGCGGGAGGGCCGGCCGGGGAGCTGTTTTTT. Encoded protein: CASSIGLAGGPAGELFF.

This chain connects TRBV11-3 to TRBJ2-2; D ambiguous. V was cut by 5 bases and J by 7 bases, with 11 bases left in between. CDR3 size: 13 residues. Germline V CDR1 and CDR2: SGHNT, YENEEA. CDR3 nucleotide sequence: TGTGCCAGCAGCAGGGTGATGGGCGGGGAGCTGTTTTTT. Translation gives CASSRVMGGELFF.